Shown below are 19 T cell receptor beta chains from a single sample sequenced in a study of identical twins. TCRdb called the 5' RACE reads again in MiXCR, with one record for every CDR3 protein. The repertoire has around 650,000 distinct CDR3 sequences, under 8.5% of them found once; the top ten carry roughly 1.6%. The sample also formed part of further work on yellow fever vaccine responses in identical twins.

The sample taken for sequencing was PBMCs. The receptor source for this set is a woman between 18 and 29 years old in good health.

This clonotype has at least ten counts. V gene TRBV7-6 combines with J gene TRBJ2-3; 10 nucleotides line up with TRBD2. Germline V lookup: CDR1 SGHVS, CDR2 FNYEAQ. V was clipped by 4 bases and J by 4 bases; unmatched bases: 8. CDR3 size: 16 residues. The CDR3 loop reads CASSSTSGTAADTQYF. In nucleotides, the CDR3 is TGTGCCAGCAGCTCTACTAGCGGGACAGCGGCAGATACGCAGTATTTT.

The V and J genes are TRBV12-3 or TRBV12-4 and TRBJ1-2; the D gene is possibly TRBD1 (5 bases). V lost 3 bases, J lost 7 bases, and 12 bases lay in between. This CDR3 has 13 residues. In nucleotides, the CDR3 is TGTGCCAGCAGTTTTGCCAGGGACGGTGGCTACACCTTC. Residues: CASSFARDGGYTF.

This clonotype was found a few times. CDR3 in amino acids: CASSQVWGRGETQYF. In nucleotides, the CDR3 is TGTGCCAGCAGCCAAGTTTGGGGTAGGGGGGAGACCCAGTACTTC. This chain links TRBV3-1 with TRBJ2-5; a weak D match, TRBD1 (6 bases). The V end was cut by 1 base, the J end by 5 bases, with 14 bases between. Germline V gene lookup returns CDR1 LGHDT and CDR2 YNNKEL (reference sequence). The CDR3 loop spans 15 amino acids.

This clonotype was picked up many times. The chain recombines TRBV5-6 with TRBJ1-2; D is uncertain. The CDR3 runs to 12 residues. With 4 bases removed from V and 2 bases from J, the gap between germline ends came to 6 bases. Looked up from germline, CDR1 is SGHDT and CDR2 is YYEEEE. Written as DNA, the CDR3 is TGTGCCAGCAGCACCCGAAACTATGGCTACACCTTC. It specifies CASSTRNYGYTF. The variable domain in full, with the rest retrieved from reference TRBV5-6 and TRBJ1-2, is DAGVTQSPTHLIKTRGQQVTLRCSPKSGHDTVSWYQQALGQGPQFIFQYYEEEERQRGNFPDRFSGHQFPNYSSELNVNALLLGDSALYLCASSTRNYGYTFGSGTRLTVV.

This clonotype has a count of ten or more. The V and J genes are TRBV7-2 and TRBJ2-5; D not certain. Germline assignment: CDR1 SGHTA and CDR2 FQGNSA. V was trimmed by 0 bases and J by 4 bases, leaving 9 bases between them. There are 14 residues in the CDR3. The CDR3 DNA follows: TGTGCCAGCAGCTTAGCAGGGTGGTCAGAGACCCAGTACTTC. It translates to CASSLAGWSETQYF.

The rearrangement uses TRBV12-3 or TRBV12-4 and TRBJ2-3; possibly TRBD1 or TRBD2 for D (6 bases each). The CDR3 has 15 residues. V lost 3 bases to trimming and J lost 4 bases, with 14 bases between them. CDR3 amino acids: CASSLTGGLPDTQYF. The CDR3 DNA sequence: TGTGCCAGCAGTTTGACCGGGGGCCTCCCAGATACGCAGTATTTT.

This clonotype was picked up a small number of times. V and J are TRBV7-8 and TRBJ1-4; D is unclear. This CDR3 spans 15 amino acids. Germline V gene sequence: CDR1 SGHVS, CDR2 FQNEAQ. The germline V and J ends were trimmed by 2 bases and 8 bases, with 15 bases remaining between them. For the CDR3, the DNA is TGTGCCAGCAGCTTAAAGGGCCCCGATTGGGAAAAACTGTTTTTT. Translation: CASSLKGPDWEKLFF.

The genes are TRBV19 and TRBJ2-1; 9 bases map to TRBD1. This CDR3 spans 17 amino acids. Germline V CDR1 and CDR2: LNHDA, SQIVND (reference sequence). The V gene end was trimmed by 3 bases and the J gene end by 13 bases; junction bases not matched to a gene: 19. The CDR3 nucleotides read TGTGCCAGTAGTATGATGTCCGGGACAGGGTCTTTTAGTATCCAGTTCTTC. Translating gives CASSMMSGTGSFSIQFF.

This clonotype was found a few times. J is TRBJ2-5 and V is TRBV7-4; 11 bases align to TRBD2. The V and J ends lost 5 bases and 3 bases, in that order; junction bases with no gene match: 2. CDR1 and CDR2 from the germline V gene are SGHVT and SQSDAQ. The CDR3 covers 14 residues. The CDR3 spells CASSAGLAEETQYF. The CDR3 coding sequence is TGTGCCAGCAGCGCGGGACTAGCGGAAGAGACCCAGTACTTC.

The chain recombines TRBV20-1 with TRBJ1-1; D is perhaps TRBD1 (6 bases). The ends were cut back, 4 bases at V and 0 bases at J, with 9 bases in the middle. CDR1 is DFQATT and CDR2 is SNEGSKA in the germline V gene (reference sequence). The CDR3 loop spans 13 amino acids. The CDR3 sequence: CSANRVMNTEAFF. The CDR3 bases are TGCAGTGCTAACAGGGTCATGAACACTGAAGCTTTCTTT.

This clonotype was picked up many times. The chain joins TRBV5-1 to TRBJ2-1; 11 bases agree with TRBD1. Per the germline V gene, CDR1 is SGHRS and CDR2 is YFSETQ. The CDR3 length is 15 residues. V shed 7 bases, J shed 6 bases, and the junction held 9 bases outside the gene matches. CDR3 sequence (DNA): TGCGCCAGCGGCCCACCCGGGACAGGGGGCAATGAGCAGTTCTTC. Its translation is CASGPPGTGGNEQFF. Together with reference TRBV5-1 and TRBJ2-1, the CDR3 gives the full variable domain: KAGVTQTPRYLIKTRGQQVTLSCSPISGHRSVSWYQQTPGQGLQFLFEYFSETQRNKGNFPGRFSGRQFSNSRSEMNVSTLELGDSALYLCASGPPGTGGNEQFFGPGTRLTVL.

This clonotype was counted at least ten times. This chain uses TRBV9 with TRBJ2-1, with TRBD2 identical over 15 bases. The germline V gene encodes CDR1 SGDLS and CDR2 YYNGEE. The CDR3 is made up of 20 amino acids. The ends lost 2 bases at V and 8 bases at J; junction bases unmatched: 17. As DNA, the CDR3 is TGTGCCAGCAGCGTTTCCGGGACTAGCGGGAGGCAGAGACTTTCGGATGAGCAGTTCTTC. Residues: CASSVSGTSGRQRLSDEQFF.

The genes are TRBV27 and TRBJ2-7; a weak D match, TRBD1 (6 bases). Germline V gene data show CDR1 as MNHEY and CDR2 as SMNVEV (reference sequence). The length of the CDR3 is 13 residues. Trimming pared 6 bases from V and 1 base from J, leaving 10 bases between. The CDR3 spells CASSKTGSYEQYV. The CDR3 DNA sequence: TGTGCCAGCAGCAAAACAGGGTCCTACGAGCAGTACGTC.

This clonotype was counted between two and nine times. CDR3 DNA sequence: TGTGCCAGCAGTTCGGCAGGCAATCAGCCCCAGCATTTT. It yields the protein CASSSAGNQPQHF. V gene TRBV12-3 or TRBV12-4 combines with J gene TRBJ1-5; D is ambiguous. V lost 4 bases to trimming and J lost 2 bases, with 6 bases between them. The CDR3 is 13 amino acids.

In this sample, this clonotype turned up a few times. This chain uses TRBV6-5 with TRBJ2-1, with 10 bases that match TRBD2. Germline V gene data show CDR1 as MNHEY and CDR2 as SVGAGI. The CDR3 covers 13 residues. With 4 bases clipped from V and 13 bases from J, the junction kept 7 bases outside the gene matches. This chain's CDR3 is CASSSSGRAGQFF. Written as DNA, the CDR3 is TGTGCCAGCAGTTCCAGCGGGAGGGCAGGTCAGTTCTTC.

This clonotype has only a few counts. V usage is TRBV2 and J usage is TRBJ2-5, with 7 nucleotides matching TRBD2. The CDR3 length is 14 residues. The germline gives CDR1 SNHLY, CDR2 FYNNEI. Trimming at V came to 8 bases and at J to 4 bases, leaving 10 bases not matched to a gene. The CDR3, as DNA: TGTGCCAGCGCCCCGGAGCGGGAAGGAGAGACCCAGTACTTC. Its protein product is CASAPEREGETQYF.

The chain uses TRBV12-5 and TRBJ2-3, with D possibly called TRBD1 or TRBD2 (6 bases each). This CDR3 has 16 residues. Trimming took off 9 bases at V and 0 bases at J, with 19 bases between the two ends. Germline values: CDR1 LGHNT, CDR2 FRNRAP. The CDR3 sequence: CASELGGSPSTDTQYF. As DNA, the CDR3 is TGTGCTAGCGAACTCGGGGGCAGTCCTAGCACAGATACGCAGTATTTT. Supplemented by reference TRBV12-5 and TRBJ2-3, the full variable domain reads DARVTQTPRHKVTEMGQEVTMRCQPILGHNTVFWYRQTMMQGLELLAYFRNRAPLDDSGMPKDRFSAEMPDATLATLKIQPSEPRDSAVYFCASELGGSPSTDTQYFGPGTRLTVL.

The J gene is TRBJ2-5, the V gene TRBV7-2, with D possibly being TRBD1 (6 bases). The CDR3 extends over 15 amino acids. The germline V gene encodes CDR1 SGHTA and CDR2 FQGNSA. V lost 6 bases, J lost 5 bases, and 19 bases lay in between. CDR3 coding DNA: TGTGCCAGCAGGGCAGGGGTCCGCTTATTTGAGACCCAGTACTTC. It encodes CASRAGVRLFETQYF.

The chain carries TRBV20-1 and TRBJ2-5, with 8 bases lining up with TRBD2. After removal of 2 bases from V and 4 bases from J, the junction contained 12 bases not matched to a gene. Germline V gene sequence: CDR1 DFQATT, CDR2 SNEGSKA (reference sequence). This CDR3 comprises 16 residues. The CDR3 DNA reads as TGCAGTGCTAGAAACACCGGGACTAGTGTTCGAGAGACCCAGTACTTC. Its protein product is CSARNTGTSVRETQYF.